These 27 T cell receptor beta chains share one sample of origin, sequenced in a study of neoadjuvant anti-PD-1 for oral cavity cancer. Only in-frame clones appear in the TCRdb table, and some are missing; sequencing was by immunoSEQ multiplex PCR. Seen here are roughly 8,000 clones, around 49% observed once, and the top ten hold 12%. This sample comprised tumor tissue, obtained before nivolumab (anti-PD-1) treatment. The receptor source for this set is a person between 40 and 79 years old with oral cavity squamous cell carcinoma.

This clone was observed once. This chain joins TRBV11-1 and TRBJ2-3; TRBD1 might be the D (6 bases). The CDR3 is 12 amino acids. CDR1 is SGHAT, CDR2 FQDESV, per germline (reference sequence). The V and J ends lost 5 bases and 6 bases respectively, with 9 bases between them. The chain's CDR3 is CASSQTGDTQYF. DNA of the CDR3: TGTGCCAGCAGCCAGACAGGTGATACGCAGTATTTT.

The chain couples TRBV6-1 to TRBJ1-2; tentatively, D is TRBD1 (5 bases). The V end was cut by 4 bases, the J end by 4 bases, with 13 bases between. The germline V gene has CDR1 MNHNS and CDR2 SASEGT. The CDR3 has 14 amino acids. The CDR3 nucleotides read TGTGCCAGCAGTGTTCGGGGGAATGGCTATGGCTACACCTTC. It translates to CASSVRGNGYGYTF.

This chain uses TRBV6-1 with TRBJ1-5; D is undetermined. V was clipped by 10 bases and J by 0 bases, with 13 bases between them. This CDR3 spans 14 amino acids. CDR1 and CDR2 from the germline V gene are MNHNS and SASEGT. CDR3: CAIHSPYSNQPQHF. The CDR3 nucleotides are TGTGCCATACACAGTCCTTATAGCAATCAGCCCCAGCATTTT.

This clone was detected a few times. The rearrangement uses TRBV20-1 and TRBJ1-1; possible D gene TRBD1, 5 bases. With 5 bases removed from V and 10 bases from J, the gap between germline ends came to 14 bases. Germline lookup yields CDR1 DFQATT and CDR2 SNEGSKA (reference sequence). This CDR3 is built from 11 residues. CDR3 DNA sequence: TGCAGTGCTGACGGGACCCTAGTAGCTTTCTTT. Translation: CSADGTLVAFF.

In its sample, this clone was seen a few times. This chain uses TRBV4-2 with TRBJ1-4; no definite D call. CDR3 length equals 13 residues. Trimming shortened V by 0 bases and J by 8 bases, and 7 bases separated the two germline ends. CDR1 and CDR2 from the germline V gene are LGHNA and YNFKEQ. CDR3 protein: CASSQDVGEKLFF. The DNA for the CDR3 is TGTGCCAGCAGCCAAGATGTGGGGGAAAAACTGTTTTTT.

The chain carries TRBV19 and TRBJ1-5, with 7 bases lining up with TRBD1. CDR3 length: 16 residues. Germline CDR1 reads LNHDA; CDR2 reads SQIVND (reference sequence). V shed 0 bases and J 1 base; nucleotides not matched to a gene: 3. CDR3 DNA sequence: TGTGCCAGTAGTATAGATCCGGGACAGAGCAATCAGCCCCAGCATTTT. Translation gives CASSIDPGQSNQPQHF. The complete variable domain, with remaining parts taken from reference TRBV19 and TRBJ1-5, reads DGGITQSPKYLFRKEGQNVTLSCEQNLNHDAMYWYRQDPGQGLRLIYYSQIVNDFQKGDIAEGYSVSREKKESFPLTVTSAQKNPTAFYLCASSIDPGQSNQPQHFGDGTRLSIL.

The V and J genes are TRBV28 and TRBJ1-2; 9 bases line up with TRBD1. CDR1 and CDR2 (germline): MDHEN, SYDVKM. Losses at the gene ends were 5 bases for V and 8 bases for J; bases not matched to a gene: 3. This CDR3 is built from 12 residues. CDR3: CASSLGTGGYTF. In nucleotides, the CDR3 is TGTGCCAGCAGTCTAGGGACAGGGGGCTACACCTTC.

The chain carries TRBV18 and TRBJ2-5; D possibly corresponds to TRBD2 (6 bases). V was pared by 1 base and J by 5 bases, with 11 bases between. Germline V gene data show CDR1 as KGHSH and CDR2 as LQKENI. The CDR3 is 14 amino acids. Here the CDR3 reads CASSPRRGTETQYF. As DNA, the CDR3 is TGTGCCAGCTCACCACGACGGGGGACCGAGACCCAGTACTTC.

Only a few counts were recorded for this clone. The J gene is TRBJ2-7, the V gene TRBV5-4; 8 positions agree with TRBD2. The CDR3 runs 16 residues. The J segment lost 6 bases and the V segment lost 0 bases, leaving 11 bases of the junction unmatched. CDR1 SGHNT and CDR2 YYREEE come from the germline V gene (reference sequence). The CDR3 here is CASSLAFTGRVREQYF. CDR3 bases: TGTGCCAGCAGCTTGGCCTTTACCGGGAGGGTTCGCGAGCAGTACTTC.

The chain uses TRBV2 and TRBJ2-3; weak D call: TRBD2 (6 bases). The CDR3 extends over 14 amino acids. Trimming pared 7 bases from V and 0 bases from J, leaving 11 bases between. Germline V gene sequence: CDR1 SNHLY, CDR2 FYNNEI. The CDR3 coding sequence is TGTGCCAGCATACTAACTAGCAGCACAGATACGCAGTATTTT. The encoded protein is CASILTSSTDTQYF.

V and J are TRBV28 and TRBJ2-7, with 7 bases identical to TRBD2. The V gene's germline CDR1 is MDHEN and CDR2 SYDVKM. The CDR3 extends over 17 amino acids. J was trimmed by 1 base and V by 7 bases; bases with no gene match: 16. DNA for the CDR3: TGTGCCAGCACCGGGGACTATGCCGGGCCGTCGTCCTACGAGCAGTACTTC. Encoded protein: CASTGDYAGPSSYEQYF. The full variable domain, with the rest looked up from reference TRBV28 and TRBJ2-7, is DVKVTQSSRYLVKRTGEKVFLECVQDMDHENMFWYRQDPGLGLRLIYFSYDVKMKEKGDIPEGYSVSREKKERFSLILESASTNQTSMYLCASTGDYAGPSSYEQYFGPGTRLTVT.

This clone was counted between two and nine times. V gene TRBV11-2 combines with J gene TRBJ1-1, with TRBD1 identical over 7 bases. J gave up 6 bases and V 2 bases, and 0 bases lay outside the gene matches. CDR1 is SGHAT and CDR2 is FQNNGV in the germline V gene. This CDR3 is 12 amino acids long. The CDR3 loop is CASSLQGAEAFF. The CDR3 coding sequence is TGTGCCAGCAGCTTACAGGGGGCTGAAGCTTTCTTT.

In this sample, this clone turned up a few times. The gene calls are TRBV6-6 and TRBJ2-7; D is perhaps TRBD1 (5 bases). Germline CDR1 reads MNHNY; CDR2 reads SVGAGI (reference sequence). The V end lost 0 bases, the J end lost 5 bases, and 14 bases lay between the germline ends. The length of the CDR3 is 15 residues. CDR3 bases: TGTGCCAGCAGTTACTCGGATGGGGCAGGGAACGAGCAGTACTTC. This sequence encodes CASSYSDGAGNEQYF.

This chain links TRBV5-1 with TRBJ1-5, with TRBD1 as a possible D gene (6 bases). The ends were cut back, 7 bases at V and 3 bases at J, with 17 bases in the middle. This CDR3 is built from 15 residues. Germline V gives CDR1 SGHRS, CDR2 YFSETQ. CDR3 bases: TGCGCCAGCCAGGAATCGACAGGACCCAATCAGCCCCAGCATTTT. The encoded protein is CASQESTGPNQPQHF.

Details on this clone: Distinct nucleotide sequences in the sample also encode this CDR3. V is TRBV7-9 and J is TRBJ2-7; 7 nucleotides align to TRBD2. V dropped 1 base and J dropped 6; count of bases not matched to a gene: 3. CDR1 is SEHNR and CDR2 is FQNEAQ in the germline V gene (reference sequence). The CDR3 contains 13 residues. CDR3: CASSLGLAGEQYF. CDR3 in DNA: TGTGCCAGCAGCTTAGGACTAGCTGGCGAGCAGTACTTC.

The chain is built from TRBV6-5 and TRBJ1-1; the match to TRBD1 covers 8 bases. With 6 bases clipped from V and 5 bases from J, the junction kept 5 bases outside the gene matches. Germline-derived CDR1 and CDR2 are MNHEY and SVGAGI. The CDR3 is 13 residues long. CDR3 sequence: CASSQGAWTEAFF. The CDR3 region has the DNA TGTGCCAGCAGCCAGGGGGCTTGGACTGAAGCTTTCTTT.

The rearrangement joins TRBV7-9 to TRBJ1-1, with D unclear. This CDR3 contains 12 residues. The germline gives CDR1 SEHNR, CDR2 FQNEAQ (reference sequence). V shed 4 bases and J shed 3 bases, with 6 bases lying between them. CDR3 DNA sequence: TGTGCCAGCAGCTACCTCCACACTGAAGCTTTCTTT. Its translation is CASSYLHTEAFF.

There are a few counts of this clone. CDR3 loop: CASSGRGGSSYEQYF. For the CDR3, the DNA is TGTGCCAGCAGTGGACGAGGTGGGAGCTCCTACGAGCAGTACTTC. The chain couples TRBV6-1 to TRBJ2-7; possibly TRBD2 for D (5 bases). The CDR3 is made up of 15 amino acids. The V end was cut by 4 bases, the J end by 0 bases, with 13 bases between. Germline V CDR1 and CDR2: MNHNS, SASEGT.

The rearrangement joins TRBV6-1 to TRBJ1-5, with a tentative D call TRBD1 (6 bases). The ends were cut back, 6 bases at V and 9 bases at J, with 15 bases in the middle. Germline CDR1 and CDR2: MNHNS and SASEGT. The CDR3 covers 13 residues. CDR3 sequence reads: CASRLQGEGPQHF. The CDR3, as DNA: TGTGCCAGCAGGCTACAGGGAGAGGGGCCCCAGCATTTT.

The rearrangement joins TRBV6-1 to TRBJ2-7; TRBD2 aligns across 10 bases. The J segment lost 3 bases and the V segment lost 10 bases, leaving 9 bases of the junction unmatched. Germline V gene data show CDR1 as MNHNS and CDR2 as SASEGT. The CDR3 loop spans 14 amino acids. This CDR3 reads CAILEREGLYEQYF. Here the CDR3 DNA reads TGTGCCATACTTGAGCGGGAGGGCCTCTACGAGCAGTACTTC.

The sample holds one count of this clone. V is TRBV11-1 and J is TRBJ1-1, with 8 positions matching TRBD1. The V gene end was trimmed by 3 bases and the J gene end by 4 bases; junction bases not matched to a gene: 1. Per the germline V gene, CDR1 is SGHAT and CDR2 is FQDESV (reference sequence). This CDR3 contains 13 residues. The CDR3 DNA reads as TGTGCCAGCAGCTTGGACAGGGCCACTGAAGCTTTCTTT. It codes for CASSLDRATEAFF.

In its sample, this clone was seen a few times. V and J are TRBV6-5 and TRBJ1-3; D unresolved. The length of the CDR3 is 14 residues. The V and J ends lost 8 bases and 0 bases respectively, with 11 bases between them. Germline V lookup: CDR1 MNHEY, CDR2 SVGAGI. The CDR3 spells CASFDRFSGNTIYF. The DNA for the CDR3 is TGTGCCAGCTTTGACCGATTCTCTGGAAACACCATATATTTT.

The V call is TRBV5-4, the J call TRBJ2-3; 7 positions agree with TRBD1. CDR3 length equals 15 residues. Losses at the gene ends were 4 bases for V and 4 bases for J; bases not matched to a gene: 9. Germline loops: CDR1 SGHNT, CDR2 YYREEE (reference sequence). For the CDR3, the DNA is TGTGCCAGCAGCCAACAGGGGAGTGGGGCAGATACGCAGTATTTT. Protein: CASSQQGSGADTQYF. The full variable domain, rest sourced from reference TRBV5-4 and TRBJ2-3, is ETGVTQSPTHLIKTRGQQVTLRCSSQSGHNTVSWYQQALGQGPQFIFQYYREEENGRGNFPPRFSGLQFPNYSSELNVNALELDDSALYLCASSQQGSGADTQYFGPGTRLTVL.

This clone was seen more than once but under ten times. The rearrangement uses TRBV28 and TRBJ1-2; TRBD1 aligns across 7 bases. V lost 5 bases to trimming and J lost 9 bases; unmatched junction nucleotides: 6. Germline assignment: CDR1 MDHEN and CDR2 SYDVKM. The CDR3 has 12 residues. This chain's CDR3 is CASSKSGGRYTF. CDR3 bases: TGTGCCAGCAGTAAGTCAGGGGGTCGCTACACCTTC.

This rearrangement joins TRBV5-6 to TRBJ1-5; perhaps TRBD1 as D (6 bases). The CDR3 is 14 residues long. Germline CDR1 reads SGHDT; CDR2 reads YYEEEE. Deletions cut 4 bases from V and 9 bases from J, with 17 bases between. The CDR3 region has the DNA TGTGCCAGCAGCCGCCGGGGGCTCATGGGGCCCCAGCATTTT. It codes for CASSRRGLMGPQHF.

The genes are TRBV5-1 and TRBJ1-1; the D gene is possibly TRBD1 (6 bases). Germline V gene data show CDR1 as SGHRS and CDR2 as YFSETQ. The CDR3 has 14 amino acids. Between the trimmed V and J ends, which lost 1 base and 4 bases, there was a span of 11 bases. The CDR3 reads CASSLTGSATEAFF. In DNA, the CDR3 is TGCGCCAGCAGCTTGACAGGGTCGGCCACTGAAGCTTTCTTT.

V is TRBV7-2 and J is TRBJ1-5; weak D call: TRBD1 (6 bases). With 4 bases removed from V and 3 bases from J, the gap between germline ends came to 13 bases. Germline assignment: CDR1 SGHTA and CDR2 FQGNSA. There are 15 residues in the CDR3. The CDR3 bases are TGTGCCAGCAGCTCCGAGACAGGTTACAATCAGCCCCAGCATTTT. Protein: CASSSETGYNQPQHF.